Listed below are T cell receptor beta chains from one sample, sequenced in a study of blood T cell repertoires in COVID-19. Measured with immunoSEQ multiplex PCR; TCRdb has only the in-frame clones, and not every one. This sample yields about 48,000 clones, of which 65% to 85% are seen a single time; around 5.2% belongs to the top ten. Sequenced material: peripheral blood. These receptors were collected from a human donor in a cohort sampled during active COVID-19. The conserved cysteine and the conserved F or W are not part of the CDR3 here. Each record gives: D gene, CDR3 length, J gene, V gene, CDR3 protein. D genes are given only for firm matches.

>TRBD1|17|TRBJ1-2|TRBV7-9
ASSSPRRTGGAGMGGYT
>.|12|TRBJ2-7|TRBV30
AWIRVGVPYEQY
>TRBD2|12|TRBJ2-1|TRBV2
AGPGLAGGGEQF
>.|13|TRBJ2-7|TRBV4-2
ASSQDPRGGLEQY
>TRBD1|13|TRBJ1-1|TRBV18
ASSPETGGVTEAF
>TRBD1|15|TRBJ1-6|TRBV7-9
ASSLLGTGPWRSPLH
>.|12|TRBJ2-1|TRBV7-2
ASSLDRRRSEQF
>.|11|TRBJ1-5|TRBV6-5
ASSWVSGQPQH
>TRBD2|12|TRBJ2-1|TRBV7-7
ASSLAGASFEQF
>.|12|TRBJ2-7|TRBV19
ASSIGAGHNEQY
>.|14|TRBJ2-1|TRBV7-9
ASSLAQGPPYNEQF
>.|12|TRBJ2-1|TRBV2
ATGGRLSYNEQF
>.|12|TRBJ1-5|TRBV7-6
ASSLEQGNQPQH
>TRBD1|13|TRBJ2-5|TRBV6-5
ASSYSKRGLETQY
>.|17|TRBJ1-3|TRBV30
AWSPPGHAGQITGNTIY